This TCR beta chain was found in a study of sequential checkpoint blockade in melanoma. Treatment here: randomized to nivolumab then ipilimumab (arm A) or the reverse (arm B). TCRdb's table, derived via immunoSEQ multiplex PCR, lists solely in-frame clones and lacks some. The table includes under 3,500 clones, 18% detected once. Germline assignment: CDR1 SGHDN and CDR2 FVKESK. J gave up 0 bases and V 0 bases, and 6 bases lay outside the gene matches. The CDR3 extends over 17 amino acids. This sequence joins TRBV14 and TRBJ1-1, with 8 bases identical to TRBD1. The TCR sequence derives from a human donor with melanoma. The sequences come from tumor tissue (inferred from file names), collected from a patient given nivolumab and ipilimumab in sequence. The CDR3 coding sequence is TGTGCCAGCAGCCAAGAGTGGACAGGGACCCTGAACACTGAAGCTTTCTTT. It is translated as CASSQEWTGTLNTEAFF.